Sequencing of this T cell receptor beta chain was carried out in a study of OX40 agonist ivuxolimab in advanced cancers. Whole-study context: While on treatment, patients had intravenous ivuxolimab at 0.01 to 10 mg/kg every 2 weeks. Over 30% of patients had received prior checkpoint inhibitor therapy.

The CDR3 totals 15 residues. The V gene end was trimmed by 6 bases and the J gene end by 3 bases; junction bases not matched to a gene: 5. The V gene's germline CDR1 is SNHLY and CDR2 FYNNEI. Whole-study results and caveats: With doses of 0.1 to 3.0 mg/kg, CD4+ and CD8+ blood T cells had undergone clonal expansion by week 6.

Assay: immunoSEQ multiplex PCR; the TCRdb copy retains only in-frame clones and omits some. Among about 26,000 clones, approximately 83% were seen once, and the ten largest hold 12%. Points on this clone: The antigen is undetermined.

The input for sequencing was CD4+ or CD8+ T cells sorted from blood, taken in a trial of the OX40 agonist ivuxolimab. This clonotype originated in an adult with an advanced solid tumor such as melanoma, head and neck, liver or kidney cancer. V and J are TRBV2 and TRBJ1-1, with 12 bases aligning to TRBD1. The CDR3 DNA reads as TGTGCCAGCAGCACGGGGACAGGGGGCCACACTGAAGCTTTCTTT. Translated, it gives CASSTGTGGHTEAFF.